This T cell receptor (beta chain) was found in a study of blood T cells in healthy people across ages. Regarding the study as a whole: Older age went with lower TCR beta diversity per million T cells, in a roughly linear way.

Combining a sample-barcoded 5' primer with a J-beta primer mix, a second PCR ran for roughly 7 to 12 cycles. TCRdb reprocessed the 5' RACE reads via MiXCR and lists one record per CDR3 protein. The sample lists over 500,000 distinct CDR3 sequences, approximately 52% occurring once. After removal of 4 bases from V and 8 bases from J, the junction contained 11 bases not matched to a gene. Per germline, CDR1 SEHNR and CDR2 FQNEAQ (reference sequence). This CDR3 is built from 15 residues. Healthy individuals of Caucasian origin from Russia, aged roughly 6 to 95, served as donors. Each donor gave approximately 9.7 milliliters of peripheral blood. Isolated per sample were at least 6 million PBMCs. There are many counts of this clonotype. The target antigen is unknown.

The sequencing input was blood. This chain connects TRBV7-9 to TRBJ2-1, with TRBD2 matching 7 bases. The sequence came from a woman of 80 years or more in good health. DNA for the CDR3: TGTGCCAGCAGCTCCTGGACTAGGGTGGTCGATGAGCAGTTCTTC. Protein product: CASSSWTRVVDEQFF.